The 15 T cell receptor beta chains reported below all come from one sample, sequenced in a study of shared clonotypes between healthy human individuals. Using immunoSEQ multiplex PCR, the repertoire was profiled, and TCRdb retains in-frame clones only, with some absent. The table lists approximately 2.5 million clones, just over 90% of them singletons. The source material was naive CD4+ T cells sorted from blood. Described subset: CD45RA+ positively selected. These receptor sequences come from a man between 18 and 29 years old in good health.

The rearrangement links TRBV4-1 to TRBJ2-7, with D perhaps being TRBD1 or TRBD2 (5 bases each). CDR3 length: 17 amino acids. The V gene lost 4 bases and the J gene lost 2 bases, with 21 bases spanning the gap. Germline V gene data show CDR1 as MGHRA and CDR2 as YSYEKL. CDR3 DNA sequence: TGCGCCAGCAGCCGAGGGAGTTCGGGACCGGGGACCTACGAGCAGTACTTC. Protein: CASSRGSSGPGTYEQYF.

The chain is built from TRBV6-5 and TRBJ2-1; either TRBD1 or TRBD2 may supply D (6 bases each). The length of the CDR3 is 16 residues. The V gene lost 0 bases and the J gene lost 7 bases, with 16 bases spanning the gap. From germline, CDR1 is MNHEY and CDR2 SVGAGI. CDR3 DNA: TGTGCCAGCAGTTACTCGAACAACCGGGGGCCAAATGAGCAGTTCTTC. It codes for CASSYSNNRGPNEQFF.

This sequence joins TRBV10-1 and TRBJ2-7; 9 bases align to TRBD1. V dropped 0 bases and J dropped 5; count of bases not matched to a gene: 5. Germline V gene sequence: CDR1 WNHNN, CDR2 SYGVQD (reference sequence). The CDR3 runs to 15 residues. The CDR3 coding sequence is TGCGCCAGCAGTGAGTCACAGGGGGCGGGACACGAGCAGTACTTC. This translates into CASSESQGAGHEQYF.

V and J are TRBV6-6 and TRBJ2-5, with D possibly matching TRBD1 (5 bases). Germline V lookup: CDR1 MNHNY, CDR2 SVGAGI (reference sequence). Trimming took 2 bases from V and 4 from J, leaving 5 bases between them. This CDR3 spans 12 amino acids. The CDR3 region is CASSYRGETQYF. DNA for the CDR3: TGTGCCAGCAGTTACAGGGGAGAGACCCAGTACTTC.

The rearrangement uses TRBV7-9 and TRBJ2-1, with TRBD1 matching 8 bases. This CDR3 region has 15 residues. Losses at the gene ends were 1 base for V and 6 bases for J; bases not matched to a gene: 5. The germline V gene encodes CDR1 SEHNR and CDR2 FQNEAQ (reference sequence). CDR3 coding DNA: TGTGCCAGCAGCTTAGGACAGGGGCTCGGCAATGAGCAGTTCTTC. Translated: CASSLGQGLGNEQFF.

This sequence joins TRBV14 and TRBJ2-2; weak D call: TRBD1 (6 bases). The CDR3 runs 14 residues. Germline V gene data show CDR1 as SGHDN and CDR2 as FVKESK. Trimming stripped 5 bases from V and 2 bases from J, with 9 bases between. The CDR3 DNA is TGTGCCAGCAGCGAACAGGGCAACACCGGGGAGCTGTTTTTT. It yields the protein CASSEQGNTGELFF.

This chain links TRBV10-1 with TRBJ2-2, with TRBD2 matching 10 bases. The CDR3 totals 15 residues. From germline, CDR1 is WNHNN and CDR2 SYGVQD (reference sequence). The junction had 6 bases not matched to a gene; V was cut back by 3 bases and J by 8 bases. For the CDR3, the DNA is TGCGCCAGCAGTGATCGGGTAGCGGGAGGAGGGGAGCTGTTTTTT. This sequence encodes CASSDRVAGGGELFF.

The chain has TRBV29-1 and TRBJ2-2; the D gene is possibly TRBD2 (5 bases). V gave up 5 bases and J gave up 4 bases, with 11 bases separating them. The CDR3 is 13 amino acids. The germline V gene encodes CDR1 SQVTM and CDR2 ANQGSEA. CDR3 sequence reads: CSVRSGATGELFF. The CDR3 region has the DNA TGCAGCGTTCGGAGCGGCGCCACCGGGGAGCTGTTTTTT.

The chain has TRBV12-5 and TRBJ2-7; 9 bases agree with TRBD1. Germline CDR1 and CDR2: LGHNT and FRNRAP. Germline trimming cut 6 bases from V and 4 bases from J; bases unmatched to any gene: 13. The CDR3 loop spans 16 amino acids. DNA for the CDR3: TGTGCTAGTGGCAAGACACCCACAGGGGGCGGGTACGAGCAGTACTTC. Its translation is CASGKTPTGGGYEQYF.

The chain couples TRBV7-9 to TRBJ2-7; D ambiguous. The CDR3 consists of 14 residues. Germline CDR1 reads SEHNR; CDR2 reads FQNEAQ (reference sequence). V lost 1 base, J lost 2 bases, and 9 bases lay in between. The DNA of the CDR3 is TGTGCCAGCAGCTTAGGGAAATCCACCTACGAGCAGTACTTC. This gives the protein CASSLGKSTYEQYF.

The V and J genes are TRBV6-1 and TRBJ1-5, with D unresolved. With 2 bases removed from V and 2 bases from J, the gap between germline ends came to 13 bases. This CDR3 has 16 residues. In germline, CDR1 is MNHNS, CDR2 SASEGT. The CDR3 spells CASSENGGSGNQPQHF. The CDR3 DNA follows: TGTGCCAGCAGTGAAAATGGCGGCAGTGGCAATCAGCCCCAGCATTTT.

This chain connects TRBV27 to TRBJ1-3; the D is unclear. Trimming took off 6 bases at V and 1 base at J, with 10 bases between the two ends. The V gene's germline CDR1 is MNHEY and CDR2 SMNVEV (reference sequence). The CDR3 loop spans 14 amino acids. The CDR3 sequence: CASSPLVSGNTIYF. CDR3 bases: TGTGCCAGCAGCCCCCTTGTATCTGGAAACACCATATATTTT.

The V call is TRBV15, the J call TRBJ1-5; D is unresolved. The CDR3 length is 14 residues. The V gene's germline CDR1 is LNHNV and CDR2 YYDKDF (reference sequence). Trimming took 1 base from V and 4 from J, leaving 8 bases between them. The CDR3 DNA sequence: TGTGCCACCAGCAGAGCCATGGAGAATCAGCCCCAGCATTTT. Its protein is CATSRAMENQPQHF.

This clone was seen a few times. V is TRBV10-1 and J is TRBJ2-7; D may match TRBD1 or TRBD2 (6 bases each). This CDR3 has 14 amino acids. V lost 6 bases and J lost 2, with 14 bases in between. Looked up from germline, CDR1 is WNHNN and CDR2 is SYGVQD (reference sequence). The CDR3: CASSLEGGPYEQYF. CDR3 nucleotides: TGCGCCAGCAGCCTAGAGGGGGGACCCTACGAGCAGTACTTC.

This sequence joins TRBV19 and TRBJ1-2, with a tentative D call TRBD1 (5 bases). This CDR3 has 14 residues. Looked up from germline, CDR1 is LNHDA and CDR2 is SQIVND (reference sequence). Trimming left V 2 bases short and J 6 bases short, with 13 bases between. The CDR3 DNA reads as TGTGCCAGTAGTATAACCGGGACGGCCGATGGCTACACCTTC. Its translation is CASSITGTADGYTF. The variable domain in full, completed from reference TRBV19 and TRBJ1-2, reads DGGITQSPKYLFRKEGQNVTLSCEQNLNHDAMYWYRQDPGQGLRLIYYSQIVNDFQKGDIAEGYSVSREKKESFPLTVTSAQKNPTAFYLCASSITGTADGYTFGSGTRLTVV.